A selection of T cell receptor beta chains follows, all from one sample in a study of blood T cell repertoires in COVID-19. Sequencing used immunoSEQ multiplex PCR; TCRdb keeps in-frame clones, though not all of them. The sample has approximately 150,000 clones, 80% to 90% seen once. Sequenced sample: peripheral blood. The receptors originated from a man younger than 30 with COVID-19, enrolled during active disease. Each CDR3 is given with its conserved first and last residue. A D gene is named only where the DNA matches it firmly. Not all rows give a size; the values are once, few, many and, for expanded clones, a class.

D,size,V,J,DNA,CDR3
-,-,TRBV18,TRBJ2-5,TGTGCCAGCTCACCCTCGACAGGTGGACGGTGGGGAGAGACCCAGTACTTC,CASSPSTGGRWGETQYF
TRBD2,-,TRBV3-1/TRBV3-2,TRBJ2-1,TGTGCCAGCAGCAAACTAGCGGGAGGGCGGGTCAATGAGCAGTTCTTC,CASSKLAGGRVNEQFF
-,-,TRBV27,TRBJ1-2,TGTGCCAGCAGTCCCCGATCATTTAGACAGGAGGACTATGGCTACACCTTC,CASSPRSFRQEDYGYTF
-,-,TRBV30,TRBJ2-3,TGTGCCTGGAGTGTTTGGGGCAGGGGTCGGACAGATACGCAGTATTTT,CAWSVWGRGRTDTQYF
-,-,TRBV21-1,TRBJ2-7,TGTGCCAGCAGCAGACGACCGGGACTAGGATCCTACGAGCAGTACTTC,CASSRRPGLGSYEQYF
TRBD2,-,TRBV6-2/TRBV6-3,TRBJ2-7,TGTGCCAGCAGTTACCCAAACCCCCGTTTTAGCGGGACTCTCTCCTACGAGCAGTACTTC,CASSYPNPRFSGTLSYEQYF
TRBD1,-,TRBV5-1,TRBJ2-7,TGCGCCAGCAGCATCCGGGACAGGGGGTATCTGGGCGAGCAGTACTTC,CASSIRDRGYLGEQYF
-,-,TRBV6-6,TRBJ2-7,TGTGCCAGCTCAGACAGGAGGTACGAGCAGTACTTC,CASSDRRYEQYF
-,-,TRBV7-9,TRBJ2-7,TGTGCCAGCAGGCCACCGGGGGTGAACTACGAGCAGTACTTC,CASRPPGVNYEQYF
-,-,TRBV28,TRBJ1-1,TGTGCCAGCACCGCGGACACTGAAGCTTTCTTT,CASTADTEAFF
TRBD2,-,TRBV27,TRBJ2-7,TGTGCCAGCAGTTTCGGGGGGGGCTACGAGCAGTACTTC,CASSFGGGYEQYF
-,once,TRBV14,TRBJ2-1,TGTGCCAGCAGCCAAGATTTAGACACCTTGCCTTACAATGAGCAGTTCTTC,CASSQDLDTLPYNEQFF
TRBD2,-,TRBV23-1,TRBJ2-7,TGCGCCAGCAGTCAAGACAATCGGCTGGGGGGGACTAGCGGGAGGAGCGAGCAGTACTTC,CASSQDNRLGGTSGRSEQYF
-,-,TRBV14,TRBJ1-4,TGTGCCAGCAGCCAATTCAGGGGTAATGAAAAACTGTTTTTT,CASSQFRGNEKLFF
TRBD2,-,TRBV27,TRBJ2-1,TGTGCCAGCAGTCCTCTGATCGGACTAGCGGGGGACAATGAGCAGTTCTTC,CASSPLIGLAGDNEQFF
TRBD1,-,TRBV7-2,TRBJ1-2,TGTGCCAGCAGCTTCGGACAGGATCGAGGCTACACCTTC,CASSFGQDRGYTF
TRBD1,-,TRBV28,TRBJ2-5,TGTGCCAGCAGTCCCCACCCAAGGCTCCAGACAGGGTTGGTGACCCAGTACTTC,CASSPHPRLQTGLVTQYF
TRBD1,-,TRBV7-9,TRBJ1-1,TGTGCCAGCAGCACTCGGACAGGGAAGAACACTGAAGCTTTCTTT,CASSTRTGKNTEAFF
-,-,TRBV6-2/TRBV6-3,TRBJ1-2,TGTGCCAGCAGTTACGACTCAACCGCTAGCTATGGCTACACCTTC,CASSYDSTASYGYTF
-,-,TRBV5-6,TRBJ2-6,TGTGCCAGCAGCTTGGGCTTGGAGGGGAAGGCTGGGGCCAACGTCCTGACTTTC,CASSLGLEGKAGANVLTF
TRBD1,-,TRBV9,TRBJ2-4,TGTGCCAGCAGCGCAAGGACAGGGGACATTCAGTACTTC,CASSARTGDIQYF
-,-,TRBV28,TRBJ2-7,TGTGCCAGCAGTTTGAAGGGGCCTTCCTACGAGCAGTACTTC,CASSLKGPSYEQYF
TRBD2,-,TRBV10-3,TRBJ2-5,TGTGCCACTGCGGGACTAGCGGATAAAGAGACCCAGTACTTC,CATAGLADKETQYF
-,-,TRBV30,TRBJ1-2,TGTGCCTGGAGCCAGGGCGGTGGCTACACCTTC,CAWSQGGGYTF
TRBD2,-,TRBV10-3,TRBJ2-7,TGTGCCATCAGTGGGAATGGCGGGAGAGACGAGCAGTACTTC,CAISGNGGRDEQYF
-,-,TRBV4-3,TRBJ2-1,TGCGCCAGCAGCCAAGATTGGCAGGGCAATGAGCAGTTCTTC,CASSQDWQGNEQFF
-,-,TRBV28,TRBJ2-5,TGTGCCAGCAGTTTATTAGCGCCGCCGAGAGAGACCCAGTACTTC,CASSLLAPPRETQYF